A selection of T cell receptor beta chains follows, all from one sample in a study of CD8 T cells in Susac syndrome. TCRdb reprocessed the immunoSEQ multiplex PCR reads with MiXCR, giving one entry per CDR3 protein. The data contain approximately 180,000 distinct CDR3 sequences, approximately 95% of them seen just once; the ten biggest clones take up approximately 0.09%. The sequencing input was CD4+ T cells from PBMCs. These TCRs come from a human donor with multiple sclerosis. Both conserved end residues are part of each CDR3. The order of the fields is J gene, V gene, clone size, CDR3 protein. Rows may omit the clone size; those that give it use once, few, many or a size class.

J: TRBJ2-1
V: TRBV20-1
size: .
CDR3: CSVSQGTNAYNEQFF

J: TRBJ2-3
V: TRBV6-2/TRBV6-3
size: .
CDR3: CASSSSSWDTQYF

J: TRBJ1-5
V: TRBV18
size: .
CDR3: CASSKDRVYNQPQHF

J: TRBJ2-5
V: TRBV5-4
size: .
CDR3: CASSLAQTQETQYF

J: TRBJ1-2
V: TRBV20-1
size: .
CDR3: CSARDITGNYGYTF

J: TRBJ2-7
V: TRBV18
size: .
CDR3: CASSPGWRGARYEQYF

J: TRBJ2-7
V: TRBV29-1
size: .
CDR3: CSVKEGLAYEQYF

J: TRBJ2-7
V: TRBV7-9
size: .
CDR3: CASSRPGQGSNEQYF

J: TRBJ2-1
V: TRBV15
size: .
CDR3: CATSRGTSGGYYNEQFF

J: TRBJ2-7
V: TRBV11-3
size: .
CDR3: CASSPGQAGGEQYF

J: TRBJ1-2
V: TRBV27
size: .
CDR3: CASSLTLPRTGGHYGYTF

J: TRBJ2-7
V: TRBV20-1
size: .
CDR3: CSASIPYEQYF

J: TRBJ1-3
V: TRBV11-2
size: .
CDR3: CASSLDRTTSSGNTIYF

J: TRBJ1-5
V: TRBV28
size: .
CDR3: CASTRDGTFNQPQHF

J: TRBJ1-4
V: TRBV28
size: .
CDR3: CASRQGGHEKLFF

J: TRBJ2-3
V: TRBV30
size: .
CDR3: CAWEGSTASTDTQYF

J: TRBJ2-7
V: TRBV30
size: .
CDR3: CAWSVRQALNEQYF

J: TRBJ2-1
V: TRBV24-1
size: .
CDR3: CATSDGMRGPPYNEQFF

J: TRBJ2-3
V: TRBV7-9
size: once
CDR3: CASSLPRGQYADTQYF

J: TRBJ1-5
V: TRBV7-8
size: .
CDR3: CASSPPGTGNQPQHF

J: TRBJ2-2
V: TRBV20-1
size: .
CDR3: CSAETVTGELFF

J: TRBJ1-6
V: TRBV12-3/TRBV12-4
size: .
CDR3: CASSSGTVNSPLHF

J: TRBJ2-1
V: TRBV29-1
size: .
CDR3: CSVDGGPRNEQFF

J: TRBJ2-3
V: TRBV27
size: .
CDR3: CASSLRRGALTDTQYF

J: TRBJ1-2
V: TRBV12-3/TRBV12-4
size: .
CDR3: CASAAGGRANYGYTF

J: TRBJ2-7
V: TRBV27
size: .
CDR3: CASSFSGSRSSYEQYF

J: TRBJ1-6
V: TRBV6-6
size: .
CDR3: CASSYFRPSDSPLHF

J: TRBJ2-1
V: TRBV4-3
size: .
CDR3: CASSHGGGAYNEQFF

J: TRBJ1-2
V: TRBV29-1
size: once
CDR3: CSVSGAGDLIGYTF

J: TRBJ2-1
V: TRBV29-1
size: .
CDR3: CSVGWGSSYNEQFF

J: TRBJ2-5
V: TRBV29-1
size: .
CDR3: CSVHPGPLGETQYF

J: TRBJ1-2
V: TRBV29-1
size: .
CDR3: CSVGEGARGYTF

J: TRBJ2-7
V: TRBV20-1
size: .
CDR3: CSAAGSGTGYYEQYF

J: TRBJ2-7
V: TRBV6-2/TRBV6-3
size: .
CDR3: CASRGTGGIEQYF

J: TRBJ2-3
V: TRBV18
size: .
CDR3: CASSPVGASTDTQYF

J: TRBJ1-1
V: TRBV5-1
size: .
CDR3: CASRGMLLSGGRLNTEAFF

J: TRBJ2-1
V: TRBV7-2
size: .
CDR3: CASTLLGPQFF

J: TRBJ2-5
V: TRBV6-1
size: .
CDR3: CASSPSGGLETQYF

J: TRBJ1-1
V: TRBV30
size: .
CDR3: CAWNADLNTEAFF

J: TRBJ1-5
V: TRBV3-1
size: .
CDR3: CASSRTGQDVQPQHF

J: TRBJ2-1
V: TRBV20-1
size: .
CDR3: CSATGLAGGYNEQFF

J: TRBJ2-3
V: TRBV29-1
size: .
CDR3: CSAERTTDTQYF

J: TRBJ2-3
V: TRBV3-1
size: few
CDR3: CASSLDLATDTQYF

J: TRBJ2-3
V: TRBV20-1
size: .
CDR3: CSARRASGSTDTQYF

J: TRBJ2-2
V: TRBV15
size: .
CDR3: CATADKNTGELFF

J: TRBJ2-5
V: TRBV18
size: .
CDR3: CASSPPSSGLGETQYF

J: TRBJ1-5
V: TRBV5-4
size: .
CDR3: CASSQKPDRDQPQHF

J: TRBJ1-2
V: TRBV20-1
size: .
CDR3: CSARDQGRTNYGYTF

J: TRBJ2-7
V: TRBV30
size: .
CDR3: CAWSRGTSSYEQYF

J: TRBJ2-1
V: TRBV19
size: once
CDR3: CASTRRGHSNEQFF

J: TRBJ1-6
V: TRBV5-1
size: .
CDR3: CASSLDSSYNSPLHF

J: TRBJ1-1
V: TRBV7-2
size: .
CDR3: CASREQRGQGGEAFF

J: TRBJ2-1
V: TRBV29-1
size: .
CDR3: CSVEGGTIYNEQFF